These T cell receptor beta chains were read from a single sample in a study of regulatory and conventional T cells in breast cancer. TCRdb analysed the PCR reads with MiXCR anew, one entry per CDR3 protein. The table lists more than 15,000 distinct CDR3 sequences, approximately 29% of them singletons, with 1.6% in the top ten. What was sequenced was conventional T cells from blood. Receptors were obtained from a female donor in good health. CDR3s include the opening cysteine and the closing phenylalanine or tryptophan. Each record gives: V gene, D gene, CDR3 protein. The D gene is left open where the match is weak.

V gene: TRBV2; D gene: -; CDR3 protein: CASRLKQGIGHTIYF
V gene: TRBV7-9; D gene: -; CDR3 protein: CASSYEEVGEAFF
V gene: TRBV12-3/TRBV12-4; D gene: -; CDR3 protein: CASSFGSTDTQYF
V gene: TRBV12-3/TRBV12-4; D gene: -; CDR3 protein: CASSFGEGEVNQPQHF
V gene: TRBV24-1; D gene: -; CDR3 protein: CATSDSGAVGPQHF
V gene: TRBV7-9; D gene: -; CDR3 protein: CASSTNGRTATNEKLFF
V gene: TRBV7-2; D gene: TRBD1; CDR3 protein: CASSSDRGEWNEQFF
V gene: TRBV12-3/TRBV12-4; D gene: -; CDR3 protein: CASSFGQLSNYGYTF
V gene: TRBV5-1; D gene: -; CDR3 protein: CASSLVRWDPRTVAFF
V gene: TRBV7-3; D gene: TRBD2; CDR3 protein: CASSLRGGYTDTQYF
V gene: TRBV19; D gene: -; CDR3 protein: CASSITLRLLNQPQHF
V gene: TRBV7-8; D gene: -; CDR3 protein: CASSLSSSTDTQYF
V gene: TRBV4-2; D gene: TRBD1; CDR3 protein: CASSYRGSTDTQYF
V gene: TRBV7-2; D gene: -; CDR3 protein: CASSPGGSHQPQHF
V gene: TRBV4-3; D gene: -; CDR3 protein: CASSPGFRYGYTF
V gene: TRBV7-2; D gene: -; CDR3 protein: CASSRQGGTVSETQYF
V gene: TRBV7-6; D gene: -; CDR3 protein: CASSLEGAVGEQYF
V gene: TRBV11-2; D gene: -; CDR3 protein: CASSLDPGNQNIQYF
V gene: TRBV7-3; D gene: TRBD2; CDR3 protein: CASSLGLSGGIGEQFF
V gene: TRBV2; D gene: -; CDR3 protein: CASGFQGLREQYF
V gene: TRBV6-5; D gene: -; CDR3 protein: CASSSDRDPYEQYF
V gene: TRBV20-1; D gene: -; CDR3 protein: CCVPRTDTEAFF
V gene: TRBV29-1; D gene: -; CDR3 protein: CSVEGSGGRGVEQFF
V gene: TRBV5-1; D gene: TRBD1; CDR3 protein: CASSLGDRVVNEQFF
V gene: TRBV4-3; D gene: TRBD2; CDR3 protein: CASSQEAASGGADTQYF
V gene: TRBV15; D gene: TRBD1; CDR3 protein: CATSRDRGSSYNEQFF
V gene: TRBV20-1; D gene: -; CDR3 protein: CSANGGGNQPQHF